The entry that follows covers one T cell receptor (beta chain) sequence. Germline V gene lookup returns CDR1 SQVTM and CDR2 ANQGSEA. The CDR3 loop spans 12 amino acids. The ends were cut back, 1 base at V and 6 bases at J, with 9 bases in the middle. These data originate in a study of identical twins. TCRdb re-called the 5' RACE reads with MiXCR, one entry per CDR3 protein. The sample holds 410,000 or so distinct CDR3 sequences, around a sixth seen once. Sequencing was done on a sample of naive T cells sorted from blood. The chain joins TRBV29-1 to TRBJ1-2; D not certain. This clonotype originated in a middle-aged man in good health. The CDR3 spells CSVEGDHDGYTF. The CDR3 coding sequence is TGCAGCGTTGAAGGAGATCACGATGGCTACACCTTC.